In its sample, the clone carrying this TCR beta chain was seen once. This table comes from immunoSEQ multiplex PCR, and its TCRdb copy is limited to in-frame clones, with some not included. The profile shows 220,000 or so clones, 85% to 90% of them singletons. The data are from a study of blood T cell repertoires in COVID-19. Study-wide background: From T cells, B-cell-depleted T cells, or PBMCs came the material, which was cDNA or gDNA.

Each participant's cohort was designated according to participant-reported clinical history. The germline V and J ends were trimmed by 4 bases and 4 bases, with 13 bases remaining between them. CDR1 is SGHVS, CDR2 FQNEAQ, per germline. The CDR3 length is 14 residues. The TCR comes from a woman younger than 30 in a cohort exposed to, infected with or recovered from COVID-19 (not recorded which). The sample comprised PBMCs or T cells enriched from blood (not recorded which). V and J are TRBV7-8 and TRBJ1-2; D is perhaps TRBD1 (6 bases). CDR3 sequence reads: CASSSSRGSYGYTF. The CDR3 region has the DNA TGTGCCAGCAGCTCATCCAGGGGCAGCTATGGCTACACCTTC.